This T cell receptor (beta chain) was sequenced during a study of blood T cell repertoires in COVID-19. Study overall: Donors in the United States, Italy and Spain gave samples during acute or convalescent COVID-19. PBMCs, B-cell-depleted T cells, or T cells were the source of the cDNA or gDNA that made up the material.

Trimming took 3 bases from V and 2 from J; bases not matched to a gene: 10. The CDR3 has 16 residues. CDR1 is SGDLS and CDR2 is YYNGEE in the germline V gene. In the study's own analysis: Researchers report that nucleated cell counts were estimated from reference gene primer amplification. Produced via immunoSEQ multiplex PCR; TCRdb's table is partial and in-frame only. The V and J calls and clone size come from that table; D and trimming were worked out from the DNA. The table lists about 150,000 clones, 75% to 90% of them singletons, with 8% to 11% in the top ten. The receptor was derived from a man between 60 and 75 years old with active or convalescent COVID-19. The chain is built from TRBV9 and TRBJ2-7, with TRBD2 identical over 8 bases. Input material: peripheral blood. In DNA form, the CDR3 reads TGTGCCAGCAGCGGAGAGGAGGGACTAGGGACCTACGAGCAGTACTTC. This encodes CASSGEEGLGTYEQYF.